The present TCR beta chain was sequenced within a study of blood T cell repertoires in COVID-19. Whole-study context: There were acute and convalescent COVID-19 samples, and they came from the United States, Italy and Spain. PBMCs, B-cell-depleted T cells, or T cells provided the cDNA or gDNA that made up the material.

Original data processing: Reference gene primer amplification in the assay estimated nucleated cell counts. Data came from immunoSEQ multiplex PCR; TCRdb stores just in-frame clones and leaves some out. V and J calls and clone size are copied from that table; D and trimming were computed from the DNA. The profile shows fewer than 350,000 clones, 81% of them singletons. This CDR3 comprises 15 residues. Germline values: CDR1 LNHDA, CDR2 SQIVND (reference sequence). V lost 7 bases to trimming and J lost 1 base, with 13 bases between them. Sequenced: peripheral blood. The chain links TRBV19 to TRBJ2-2, with D hard to call. This TCR derives from a woman between 55 and 75 years old with active or convalescent COVID-19. CDR3 nucleotides: TGTGCCAGTACGGTCGCGACGGGGAACACCGGGGAGCTGTTTTTT. This sequence encodes CASTVATGNTGELFF.